This TCR beta chain originates from a study of radiation and T cells in renal cell carcinoma. Study results and limitations: From baseline, blood top tumor clonotypes peaked at 2 weeks post-radiation. Without pretreatment biopsies, baseline tumor clonotype presence was undetermined.

Notes on this clone: Its antigen is unknown. Other DNA sequences in the sample encode the same CDR3.

The CDR3 spans 13 residues. Looked up from germline, CDR1 is LNHDA and CDR2 is SQIVND (reference sequence). The V gene lost 5 bases and the J gene lost 3 bases, with 10 bases spanning the gap. Time point meaning: baseline pretreatment blood. Sample treatment: 15 Gy SBRT to primary tumor, nephrectomy 4 weeks later. After SBRT, blood was collected at 2 and 4 weeks, plus baseline. Here immunoSEQ multiplex PCR was the method, and the copy in TCRdb shows in-frame clones only, minus some. The sample yields tens of thousands of clones, 65% to 80% seen once. Sequenced here: blood, sampled from a patient whose treatment included radiotherapy and nephrectomy. The chain links TRBV19 to TRBJ1-2; tentatively, D is TRBD1 (6 bases). This sequence originates from a man aged 55 to 70 with renal cell carcinoma. The CDR3 here is CASSPEGDYGYTF. CDR3 sequence (DNA): TGTGCCAGTAGTCCTGAGGGGGACTATGGCTACACCTTC.